This T cell receptor (beta chain) was sequenced during a study of blood T cells in healthy people across ages (dated by TCRdb to about 2015). A note on the overall study: In model experiments, template switching captured about one uniquely barcoded TCR beta cDNA molecule for every two T cells. The study measured age-related changes in TCR beta repertoire diversity using deep sequencing normalized with unique cDNA molecular identifiers. The donors were divided into four age groups: young (average about 15 years), middle-aged (approximately 39), aged (around 67) and long-lived (more than 75). Donors of different ages were randomly distributed across sequencing lanes to avoid experimental bias. The study analyzed two additional independent replicas of 1 million unique cDNA reads from the same blood draw for two donors, one aged 18 to 30 and one aged 80 or older.

Libraries were constructed by 5' RACE. The instrument was an Illumina HiSeq 2500. A second about 7 to 12 cycle PCR used a sample-barcoded 5' primer and a J-beta primer mix. A template-switch 5' adaptor carrying 12 random nucleotides introduced a unique molecular identifier onto each TCR beta cDNA molecule. At least 2.5 million CDR3-containing paired-end reads were obtained from each sample. All of the RNA was converted into first-strand cDNA using the Mint cDNA synthesis kit, with a TRBC-specific oligonucleotide serving as the primer. Following uracil-DNA glycosylase treatment, a first 18-cycle PCR with universal primers M1SS and BC2_uni_R was performed on all cDNA. The original pipeline was this. Normalization of each sample was performed by random selection of 1 million high-quality reads, each carrying a distinct molecular identifier. Instead of being binned into consensus sequences, reads that shared molecular identifiers were thrown out. MiTCR, with a Q25 quality threshold and the strictest error-elimination algorithm, was used for CDR3 identification, clonotype clustering and error correction. A nonparametric unseen species model using Euler transformation provided a lower-bound estimate of total TCR beta diversity. TCRdb reran the public reads through fastp at Q25 and MiXCR, keeping productive beta chains. Every CDR3 protein is listed once, alongside the most common genes and DNA of its rows. TCRdb, not the original authors, processed these V and J calls. The sample has hundreds of thousands of distinct CDR3 sequences on record, 56% of them singletons. About 26% of the sample belongs to the ten largest clones.

According to the germline V gene, CDR1 reads SQVTM and CDR2 reads ANQGSEA. Its CDR3 holds 13 amino acids, cysteine through phenylalanine. Only the CDR3 DNA stays, 39 bases, in frame from base 1. What the work shows at the level of the full study, not this receptor alone: A strong correlation was found between observed TCR beta diversity and the percentage of naive T cells measured by flow cytometry. Compared with the aged group, more naive CD4+ T cells, fewer expanded clones and increased TCR diversity were shown by the long-lived group, suggesting age selection. Observed TCR beta diversity per million T cells fell roughly linearly with age, and a significant reduction was already apparent by age about 43. The CMV infection status of donors was not known, potentially confounding age-related changes in expanded clonotypes. Conclusive comparison of naive and antigen-experienced compartments was prevented by the profiling of bulk unsorted PBMCs. Total diversity estimates from one million sequenced T cells were considered lower bounds and underestimates.

The donors were roughly 39 Caucasian individuals from Russia, aged 6 to 90 years, who were systemically healthy. About 10 milliliters of peripheral blood were collected from each donor into EDTA-treated Vacutainer tubes. Ficoll-Paque density-gradient centrifugation was used to isolate PBMCs, with at least 6 million per sample. Trizol reagent was used to extract total RNA from the PBMCs, yielding at least 5 micrograms per sample. For every donor, flow cytometry on a PBMC aliquot measured the percentage of naive CD45RAhigh/CD27high T cells. This clonotype was picked up a small number of times. The antigen it recognizes is unknown. Its ends do not fully match the called genes, so a read error is possible.

The V and J segments used are TRBV29-1 and TRBJ2-1, with 9 bases in between that match TRBD2. The source is a man aged 40-55 years in good health. The sequenced sample consisted of blood. Read as DNA, the sequence is TGTACGGGGCGGGAGGGCCTTCAAGGTGAGCAGTTCTTC. Translated, this is CTGREGLQGEQFF.